These T cell receptor beta chains were read from a single sample in a study of shared clonotypes between healthy human individuals. This table comes from immunoSEQ multiplex PCR, and its TCRdb copy is limited to in-frame clones, with some not included. The sample consists of some 2.1 million clones, approximately 94% of them appearing once. Material for sequencing was naive CD8+ T cells sorted from blood. The receptors originated from a man between 18 and 35 years old in good health. Both conserved end residues are part of each CDR3. D genes are given only for firm matches. The listing skips clone size in some rows; elsewhere it reads once, few, many or a size class.

TRBV6-5	NA	TRBJ2-7	15	NA	CASSYRGTSSYEQYF	TGTGCCAGCAGTTACAGGGGTACTTCCTCCTACGAGCAGTACTTC
TRBV6-1	NA	TRBJ2-7	15	NA	CASSELRGVGYEQYF	TGTGCCAGCAGCGAACTGAGGGGAGTTGGCTACGAGCAGTACTTC
TRBV6-1	NA	TRBJ2-7	13	NA	CATFRGGSYEQYF	TGTGCCACCTTCCGTGGGGGATCCTACGAGCAGTACTTC
TRBV25-1	NA	TRBJ1-2	13	NA	CASSETTHYGYTF	TGTGCCAGCAGTGAGACCACACACTATGGCTACACCTTC
TRBV5-8	once	TRBJ2-1	11	TRBD1	CASSPTGEQFF	TGTGCCAGCAGCCCGACAGGGGAGCAGTTCTTC
TRBV13	NA	TRBJ2-7	14	TRBD1	CASSQGQGAYEQYF	TGTGCCAGCAGCCAGGGACAGGGGGCGTACGAGCAGTACTTC
TRBV7-9	NA	TRBJ2-5	15	TRBD2	CASSSTTSGQETQYF	TGTGCCAGCAGCTCTACAACTAGCGGGCAAGAGACCCAGTACTTC
TRBV4-1	NA	TRBJ2-5	16	NA	CASSQEVREVSGTQYF	TGCGCCAGCAGCCAAGAGGTCAGGGAAGTGAGCGGGACCCAGTACTTC
TRBV13	NA	TRBJ2-3	17	TRBD2	CASSLGLAGGPADTQYF	TGTGCCAGCAGCTTGGGACTAGCGGGAGGGCCTGCAGATACGCAGTATTTT
TRBV10-3	NA	TRBJ1-4	15	TRBD1	CAISETPGTGEKLFF	TGTGCCATCAGTGAGACCCCCGGGACAGGGGAAAAACTGTTTTTT
TRBV29-1	NA	TRBJ1-2	13	NA	CSVEAGGYYGYTF	TGCAGCGTTGAAGCGGGGGGGTACTATGGCTACACCTTC
TRBV6-6	NA	TRBJ2-7	16	TRBD1	CASSYPTRDSTYEQYF	TGTGCCAGCAGTTACCCCACCCGGGACAGCACCTACGAGCAGTACTTC
TRBV4-1	NA	TRBJ2-5	14	NA	CASSQDPKLETQYF	TGCGCCAGCAGCCAAGACCCTAAACTTGAGACCCAGTACTTC
TRBV5-4	NA	TRBJ2-1	14	NA	CASPGAGASIEQFF	TGTGCCAGTCCGGGGGCGGGAGCCAGTATTGAGCAGTTCTTC
TRBV30	NA	TRBJ2-2	15	NA	CAWSWQDLFTGELFF	TGTGCCTGGAGTTGGCAAGACCTATTCACCGGGGAGCTGTTTTTT
TRBV28	NA	TRBJ2-7	14	NA	CASSLVGGSYEQYF	TGTGCCAGCAGTTTGGTAGGGGGATCCTACGAGCAGTACTTC
TRBV7-9	once	TRBJ2-5	12	NA	CASSLPFETQYF	TGTGCCAGCAGCCTACCCTTCGAGACCCAGTACTTC
TRBV4-3	NA	TRBJ2-3	15	TRBD2	CASSQALAGADTQYF	TGCGCCAGCAGCCAAGCTCTAGCGGGAGCAGATACGCAGTATTTT
TRBV9	NA	TRBJ2-2	14	NA	CASNLGGSSGELFF	TGTGCCAGCAACCTAGGGGGTTCGTCCGGGGAGCTGTTTTTT
TRBV15	NA	TRBJ1-2	14	NA	CATSPRPVDYGYTF	TGTGCCACCAGCCCCCGACCGGTTGACTATGGCTACACCTTC
TRBV29-1	once	TRBJ1-1	15	NA	CSVALNKGSNTEAFF	TGCAGCGTTGCCCTCAATAAGGGTTCTAACACTGAAGCTTTCTTT
TRBV4-1	once	TRBJ2-3	15	TRBD2	CASSPQVGGGDTQYF	TGCGCCAGCAGCCCCCAAGTCGGGGGGGGAGATACGCAGTATTTT
TRBV7-9	NA	TRBJ2-2	13	NA	CASSPVLTGELFF	TGTGCCAGCAGCCCCGTCCTCACCGGGGAGCTGTTTTTT
TRBV4-3	NA	TRBJ2-7	19	TRBD2	CASSQVVAGGPVLSREQYF	TGCGCCAGCAGCCAAGTAGTAGCGGGAGGGCCGGTATTATCTAGGGAGCAGTACTTC
TRBV11-2	NA	TRBJ2-7	13	NA	CASSYGLSYEQYF	TGTGCCAGCAGTTATGGACTCTCCTACGAGCAGTACTTC
TRBV11-2	NA	TRBJ2-5	17	TRBD2	CASSSLVAGGPEETQYF	TGTGCCAGCAGCTCCCTCGTTGCGGGGGGCCCAGAAGAGACCCAGTACTTC
TRBV27	NA	TRBJ2-3	13	NA	CASSSSYTDTQYF	TGTGCCAGCAGTTCAAGTTACACAGATACGCAGTATTTT
TRBV27	NA	TRBJ1-5	17	NA	CASSSNNAIRGNQPQHF	TGTGCCAGCAGTTCCAATAACGCAATACGGGGCAATCAGCCCCAGCATTTT
TRBV6-5	NA	TRBJ2-7	15	NA	CASSKGGFSGYEQYF	TGTGCCAGCAGCAAGGGGGGGTTTAGTGGGTACGAGCAGTACTTC
TRBV2	NA	TRBJ2-2	13	NA	CASSESGNGELFF	TGTGCCAGCAGTGAATCGGGGAACGGGGAGCTGTTTTTT
TRBV29-1	NA	TRBJ2-3	14	NA	CSVVGAGSTDTQYF	TGCAGCGTTGTTGGCGCGGGGAGCACAGATACGCAGTATTTT
TRBV10-3	NA	TRBJ2-1	14	TRBD2	CAISEGRGRVEQFF	TGTGCCATCAGTGAGGGTCGCGGGAGGGTTGAGCAGTTCTTC